The sequence of this TCR beta chain was determined in a study of human T cells and chemical hapten exposure. Study details: Recorded diagnoses among the mostly female patients were alopecia areata, totalis or universalis.

As to time point: pre-sensitization, week 0. Treatment in this sample: therapeutic diphenylcyclopropenone sensitization with weekly scalp DPC. Trimming left V 2 bases short and J 4 bases short, with 16 bases between. Germline lookup yields CDR1 MRHNA and CDR2 SNTAGT. The CDR3 is made up of 16 amino acids. A single record per CDR3 protein comes from TCRdb applying MiXCR to the RACE reads. The sample shows more than 300,000 distinct CDR3 sequences, over 5% of them seen only once. The TCR was taken from a woman aged 18-29 years with alopecia areata. Some clones in this sample may be carry-over from other donors' samples. The rearrangement links TRBV6-4 to TRBJ2-3; a weak D match, TRBD1 (5 bases). The sample consisted of whole blood, taken in connection with sensitization to the hapten diphenylcyclopropenone (DPC). The chain's CDR3 is CASSDRGNEHADTQYF. In nucleotides, the CDR3 is TGTGCCAGCAGTGACAGGGGAAACGAGCATGCAGATACGCAGTATTTT.